This T cell receptor (beta chain) came from a study of T cells in Graves' hyperthyroidism and ophthalmopathy. The sample holds many counts of this clonotype. Amplification of TCR beta CDR3 regions used RNA as the template. With the HTBI primer set, the TCR CDR3 went through a first round of RT-PCR. TCRdb re-called the multiplex PCR reads with MiXCR, one entry per CDR3 protein. The table lists 250,000 to 300,000 distinct CDR3 sequences, around 15% of them singletons. Deletions cut 5 bases from V and 2 bases from J, with 15 bases between. In germline, CDR1 is MDHEN, CDR2 SYDVKM. The CDR3 runs 16 residues.

The receptor was derived from a woman aged 40 to 50 with Graves' hyperthyroidism. V and J are TRBV28 and TRBJ1-4; possible D gene TRBD1, 5 bases. The sample taken for sequencing was blood. In DNA, the CDR3 is TGTGCCAGCAGTGGGGAAGCGGGGCGGACTAATGAAAAACTGTTTTTT. As protein: CASSGEAGRTNEKLFF. Using reference TRBV28 and TRBJ1-4 for the parts outside the CDR3, the full variable domain is DVKVTQSSRYLVKRTGEKVFLECVQDMDHENMFWYRQDPGLGLRLIYFSYDVKMKEKGDIPEGYSVSREKKERFSLILESASTNQTSMYLCASSGEAGRTNEKLFFGSGTQLSVL.